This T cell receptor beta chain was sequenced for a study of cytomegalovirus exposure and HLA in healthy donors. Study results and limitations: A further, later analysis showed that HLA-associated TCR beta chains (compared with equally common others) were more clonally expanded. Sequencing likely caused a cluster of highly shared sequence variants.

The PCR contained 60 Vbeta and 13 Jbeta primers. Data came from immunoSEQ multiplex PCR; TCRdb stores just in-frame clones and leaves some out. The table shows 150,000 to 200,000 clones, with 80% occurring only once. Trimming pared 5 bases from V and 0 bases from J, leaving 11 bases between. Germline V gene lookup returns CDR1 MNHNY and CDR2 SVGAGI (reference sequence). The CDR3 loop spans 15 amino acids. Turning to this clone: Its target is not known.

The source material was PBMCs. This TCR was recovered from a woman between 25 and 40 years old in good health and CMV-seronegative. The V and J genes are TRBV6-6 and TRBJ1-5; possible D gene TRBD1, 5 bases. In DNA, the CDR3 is TGTGCCAGCAGTCGGACATTTAATAGCAATCAGCCCCAGCATTTT. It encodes CASSRTFNSNQPQHF.